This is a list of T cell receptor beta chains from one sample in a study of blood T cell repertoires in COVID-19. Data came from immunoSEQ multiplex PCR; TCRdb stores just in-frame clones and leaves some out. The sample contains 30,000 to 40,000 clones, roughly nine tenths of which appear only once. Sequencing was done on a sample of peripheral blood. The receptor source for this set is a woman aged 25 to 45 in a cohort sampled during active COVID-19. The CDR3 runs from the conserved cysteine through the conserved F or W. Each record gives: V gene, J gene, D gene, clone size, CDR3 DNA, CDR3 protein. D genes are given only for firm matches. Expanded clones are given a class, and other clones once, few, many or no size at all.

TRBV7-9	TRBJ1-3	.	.	TGTGCCAGCAGCTTAGATGGGACATACTCTGGAAACACCATATATTTT	CASSLDGTYSGNTIYF
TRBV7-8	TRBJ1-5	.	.	TGTGCCAGCAGCTTAGCGCGTATGGGGCGAAATCAGCCCCAGCATTTT	CASSLARMGRNQPQHF
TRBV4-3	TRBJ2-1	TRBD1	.	TGCGCCAGCAGCCAAGTAGCGGACAGGGCCTACAATGAGCAGTTCTTC	CASSQVADRAYNEQFF
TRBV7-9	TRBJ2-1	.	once	TGTGCCAGCAGCCCACTCGCGGGGAGCTCCTACAATGAGCAGTTCTTC	CASSPLAGSSYNEQFF
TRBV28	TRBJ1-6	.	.	TGTGCCAGCAGTGGGAGCTCCTATAATTCACCCCTCCACTTT	CASSGSSYNSPLHF
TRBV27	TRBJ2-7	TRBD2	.	TGTGCCAGCAGACGGGGGGATTTCTACGAGCAGTACTTC	CASRRGDFYEQYF
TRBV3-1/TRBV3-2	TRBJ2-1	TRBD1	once	TGTGCCAGCAGCTTCGGACAGGGGGCGGGTGTACGCAATGAGCAGTTCTTC	CASSFGQGAGVRNEQFF
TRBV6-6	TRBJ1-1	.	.	TGTGCCAGCAGTTACTCGAGTCGGAACACTGAAGCTTTCTTT	CASSYSSRNTEAFF
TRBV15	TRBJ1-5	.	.	TGTGCCACCAGCACAAACAGAAATCAGCCCCAGCATTTT	CATSTNRNQPQHF
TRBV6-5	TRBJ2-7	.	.	TGTGCCAGCAGTTCGGACATGATGAAGGAGCAGTACTTC	CASSSDMMKEQYF
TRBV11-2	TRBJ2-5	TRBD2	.	TGTGCCAGCAGCTCTTGGACGAGACTAGCGGGAGGTTTAGAGACCCAGTACTTC	CASSSWTRLAGGLETQYF
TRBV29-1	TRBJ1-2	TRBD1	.	TGCAGCGTACCCCAGGGGGTTAGGGGCTACACCTTC	CSVPQGVRGYTF
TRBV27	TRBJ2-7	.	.	TGTGCCAGCAGCAGGTCAGGGTCCTACGAGCAGTACTTC	CASSRSGSYEQYF
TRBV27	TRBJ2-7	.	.	TGTGCCAGCAGGGGACTCTTTACCTACGAGCAGTACTTC	CASRGLFTYEQYF
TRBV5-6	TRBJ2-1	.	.	TGTGCCAGCAGCTTGGAGGGGGTGGCGGGTTCACAGTTCTTC	CASSLEGVAGSQFF
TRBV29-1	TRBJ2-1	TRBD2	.	TGCAGCGTCATGGGAGGGACTAGCGAGTACAATGAGCAGTTCTTC	CSVMGGTSEYNEQFF
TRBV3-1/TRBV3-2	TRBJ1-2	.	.	TGTGCCAGCAGCCAAAATATGGTAGGGGCCAACTATGGCTACACCTTC	CASSQNMVGANYGYTF
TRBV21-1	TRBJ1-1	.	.	TGTGCCAGCGCCCAGGAAAACACTGAAGCTTTCTTT	CASAQENTEAFF
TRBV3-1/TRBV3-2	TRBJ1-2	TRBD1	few	TGTGCCATCGAGGACAGGGGCCGTGGCTACACCTTC	CAIEDRGRGYTF
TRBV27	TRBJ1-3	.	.	TGTGCCAGCAGTTTATTTGCGGGGGCTGCAAACACCATATATTTT	CASSLFAGAANTIYF
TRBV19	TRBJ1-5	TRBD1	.	TGTGCCAGTAGCCCTACAGGGGAGAGTAGCAATCAGCCCCAGCATTTT	CASSPTGESSNQPQHF
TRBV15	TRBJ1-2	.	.	TGTGCCACCAGCAGAGATCTCGGGGAGTCGAGAGATGGCTACACCTTC	CATSRDLGESRDGYTF
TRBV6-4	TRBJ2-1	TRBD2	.	TGTGCCAGCAGCCGACTAGCAGACTACAATGAGCAGTTCTTC	CASSRLADYNEQFF
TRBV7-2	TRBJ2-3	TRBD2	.	TGTGCCAGCAGCTTCTTGTCTAGCGGGAGAACAGATACGCAGTATTTT	CASSFLSSGRTDTQYF
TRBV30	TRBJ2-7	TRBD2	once	TGTGCCTCGGACCAGGGACTAGCGGGTAAAGAGCAGTACTTC	CASDQGLAGKEQYF
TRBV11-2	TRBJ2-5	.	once	TGTGCCAGCAGCTTAGAGCCTAGCGATCAAGAGACCCAGTACTTC	CASSLEPSDQETQYF
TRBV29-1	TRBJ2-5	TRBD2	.	TGCAGCGTAACCGGGACTAGCGGGACACAAGAGACCCAGTACTTC	CSVTGTSGTQETQYF